The sequence of this T cell receptor (beta chain) was determined in a study of blood T cells in healthy people across ages (dated by TCRdb to the mid-2010s). Regarding the complete study: In model experiments, template switching captured about one uniquely barcoded TCR beta cDNA molecule for every two T cells. To avoid experimental bias, donors of different ages were spread randomly across the sequencing lanes. The study measured age-related changes in TCR beta repertoire diversity using deep sequencing normalized with unique cDNA molecular identifiers. Donors were grouped into four age groups: young (average 16 years), middle-aged (roughly 37), aged (62) and long-lived (about 90). The study analyzed two additional independent replicas of 1 million unique cDNA reads from the same blood draw for two donors, one aged 18 to 30 and one aged 80 or older.

This clonotype was picked up a small number of times. Its antigen remains undetermined. No base qualities exist here, and no much larger clone lies one base off it. Results the study describes overall, beyond this receptor: The CMV infection status of donors was not known, potentially confounding age-related changes in expanded clonotypes. The long-lived group showed more naive CD4+ T cells, fewer expanded clones and increased TCR diversity than the aged group, suggesting age selection. Total diversity estimates from one million sequenced T cells were considered lower bounds and underestimates. Observed TCR beta diversity per million T cells fell roughly linearly with age, and a significant reduction was already apparent by age approximately 41. Conclusive comparison of naive and antigen-experienced compartments was prevented by the profiling of bulk unsorted PBMCs. There was a strong correlation between observed TCR beta diversity and the percentage of naive T cells measured by flow cytometry.

The roughly 42 donors, aged about 6 to 90 years, were systemically healthy Caucasian individuals from Russia. Around 10 milliliters of peripheral blood were collected from each donor into EDTA-treated Vacutainer tubes. Ficoll-Paque density-gradient centrifugation was used to isolate PBMCs, with at least 7 million obtained per sample. Trizol reagent was used to extract total RNA from PBMCs, with at least 5.5 micrograms per sample. For every donor, an aliquot of PBMCs went through flow cytometry to measure the percentages of naive CD45RAhigh/CD27high T cells. The library was built by means of 5' RACE. A second PCR of roughly 6 to 12 cycles was run with a J-beta primer mix and a sample-barcoded 5' primer. Each TCR beta cDNA molecule received a unique molecular identifier from a template-switch 5' adaptor carrying 12 random nucleotides. At least 3 million CDR3-containing paired-end reads were obtained from each sample. First-strand cDNA was synthesized from all RNA with the Mint cDNA synthesis kit, primed by a TRBC-specific oligonucleotide. Following uracil-DNA glycosylase treatment, all cDNA underwent a first 18-cycle PCR with the universal primers M1SS and BC2_uni_R. The authors' analysis ran thus. For normalization, 1 million high-quality reads were randomly selected from each sample, with every read carrying a distinct molecular identifier. Reads with shared molecular identifiers were discarded instead of being binned into consensus sequences. MiTCR, with a Q25 quality threshold and the strictest error-elimination algorithm, was used for CDR3 identification, clonotype clustering and error correction. A nonparametric unseen species model using Euler transformation provided a lower-bound estimate of total TCR beta diversity. TCRdb itself trimmed the public reads at Q25 with fastp, ran MiXCR and retained productive beta chains. Duplicate CDR3 protein sequences are folded into a single record with the most common DNA and genes. The V and J calls here are based on TCRdb, not the publication. This sample comprises around 1,800,000 distinct CDR3 sequences, around 40% of them detected only once. The top ten constitute 20% to 25% of the sample.

The sequence came from a human donor in good health. Sample: blood.

CDR3 region: CATSRQRLAGEEGNEQFF. Here is the DNA: TGTGCCACCAGCAGACAAAGACTAGCGGGAGAAGAGGGGAATGAGCAGTTCTTC. The chain employs TRBV15 and TRBJ2-1, with TRBD2 identical over 12 junction bases. The CDR3 numbers 18 residues from cysteine through phenylalanine. Kept here is only the CDR3 DNA, which spans 54 bases and is read in frame from base 1. For CDR1 and CDR2, the germline V gene (reference sequence) lists LNHNV and YYDKDF. At the junction V is shortened by 2 bases and J by 7 bases; bases outside the gene matches: 12.